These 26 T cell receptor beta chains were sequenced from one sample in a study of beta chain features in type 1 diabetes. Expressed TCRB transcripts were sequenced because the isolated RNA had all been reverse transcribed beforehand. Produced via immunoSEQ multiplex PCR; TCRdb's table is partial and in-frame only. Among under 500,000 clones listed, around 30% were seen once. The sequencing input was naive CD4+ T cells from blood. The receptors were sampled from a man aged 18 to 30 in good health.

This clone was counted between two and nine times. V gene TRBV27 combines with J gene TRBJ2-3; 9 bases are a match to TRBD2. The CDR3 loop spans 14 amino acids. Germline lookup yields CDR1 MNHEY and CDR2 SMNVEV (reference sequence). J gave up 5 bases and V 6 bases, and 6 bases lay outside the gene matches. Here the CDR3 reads CASRISGGGDTQYF. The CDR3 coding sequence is TGTGCCAGCAGGATTAGCGGGGGAGGAGATACGCAGTATTTT.

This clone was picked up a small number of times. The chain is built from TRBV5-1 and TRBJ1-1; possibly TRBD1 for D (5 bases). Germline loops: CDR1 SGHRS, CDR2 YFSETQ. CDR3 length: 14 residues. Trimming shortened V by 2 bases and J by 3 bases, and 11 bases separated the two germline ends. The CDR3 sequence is CASSLKQDDTEAFF. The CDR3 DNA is TGCGCCAGCAGCTTAAAACAGGACGACACTGAAGCTTTCTTT.

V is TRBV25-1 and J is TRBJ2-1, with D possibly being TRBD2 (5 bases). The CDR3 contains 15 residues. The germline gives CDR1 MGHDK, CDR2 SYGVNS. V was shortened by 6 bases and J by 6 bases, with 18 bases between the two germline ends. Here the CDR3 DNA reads TGTGCCAGCAGGGCCGGAGAGCGGACTTCCAATGAGCAGTTCTTC. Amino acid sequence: CASRAGERTSNEQFF.

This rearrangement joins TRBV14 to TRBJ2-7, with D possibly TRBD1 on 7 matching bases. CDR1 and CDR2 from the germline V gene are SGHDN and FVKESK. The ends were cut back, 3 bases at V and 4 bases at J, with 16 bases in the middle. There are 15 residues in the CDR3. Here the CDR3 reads CASSQWAGQHYEQYF. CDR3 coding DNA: TGTGCCAGCAGCCAGTGGGCGGGACAGCATTACGAGCAGTACTTC.

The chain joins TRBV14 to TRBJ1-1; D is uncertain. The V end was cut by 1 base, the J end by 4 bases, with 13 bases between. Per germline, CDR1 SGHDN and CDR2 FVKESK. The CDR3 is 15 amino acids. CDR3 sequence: CASSQGAGRVTEAFF. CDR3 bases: TGTGCCAGCAGCCAAGGGGCGGGAAGGGTCACTGAAGCTTTCTTT. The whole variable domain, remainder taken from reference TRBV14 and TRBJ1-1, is EAGVTQFPSHSVIEKGQTVTLRCDPISGHDNLYWYRRVMGKEIKFLLHFVKESKQDESGMPNNRFLAERTGGTYSTLKVQPAELEDSGVYFCASSQGAGRVTEAFFGQGTRLTVV.

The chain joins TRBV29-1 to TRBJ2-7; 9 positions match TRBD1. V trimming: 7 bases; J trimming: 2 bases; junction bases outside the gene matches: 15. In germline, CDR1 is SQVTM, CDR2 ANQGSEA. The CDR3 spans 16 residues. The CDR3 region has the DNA TGCAGCGCCTCCCGGTTATTAGGACAGGGGCCCTACGAGCAGTACTTC. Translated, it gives CSASRLLGQGPYEQYF.

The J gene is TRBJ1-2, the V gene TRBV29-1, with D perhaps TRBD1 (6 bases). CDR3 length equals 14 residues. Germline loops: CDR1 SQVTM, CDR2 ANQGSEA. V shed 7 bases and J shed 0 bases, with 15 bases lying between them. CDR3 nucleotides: TGCAGCGGAACCGGTGGGACATCTAACTATGGCTACACCTTC. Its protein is CSGTGGTSNYGYTF. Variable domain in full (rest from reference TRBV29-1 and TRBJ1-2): SAVISQKPSRDICQRGTSLTIQCQVDSQVTMMFWYRQQPGQSLTLIATANQGSEATYESGFVIDKFPISRPNLTFSTLTVSNMSPEDSSIYLCSGTGGTSNYGYTFGSGTRLTVV.

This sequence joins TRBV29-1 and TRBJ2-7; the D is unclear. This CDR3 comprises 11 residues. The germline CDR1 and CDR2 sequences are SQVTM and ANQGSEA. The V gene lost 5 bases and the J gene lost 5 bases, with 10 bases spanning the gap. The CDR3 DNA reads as TGCAGCGTTATAACTGGCAACGAGCAGTACTTC. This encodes CSVITGNEQYF.

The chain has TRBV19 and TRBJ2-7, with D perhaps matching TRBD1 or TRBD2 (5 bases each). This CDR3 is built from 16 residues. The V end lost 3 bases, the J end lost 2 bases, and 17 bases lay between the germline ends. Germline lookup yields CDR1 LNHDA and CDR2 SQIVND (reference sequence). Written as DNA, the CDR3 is TGTGCCAGTAGTATTGGACTCGCACAGGTTCCCTACGAGCAGTACTTC. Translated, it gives CASSIGLAQVPYEQYF.

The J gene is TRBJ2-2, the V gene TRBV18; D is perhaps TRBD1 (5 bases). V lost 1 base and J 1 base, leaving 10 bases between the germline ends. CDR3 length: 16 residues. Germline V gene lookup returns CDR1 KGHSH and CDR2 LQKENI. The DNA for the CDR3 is TGTGCCAGCTCACCACAGTGGCAGGGGAACACCGGGGAGCTGTTTTTT. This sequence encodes CASSPQWQGNTGELFF.

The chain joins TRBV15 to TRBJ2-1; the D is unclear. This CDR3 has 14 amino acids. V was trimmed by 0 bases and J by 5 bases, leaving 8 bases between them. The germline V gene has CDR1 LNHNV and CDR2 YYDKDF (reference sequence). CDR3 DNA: TGTGCCACCAGCAGAGATCGAACCCACAATGAGCAGTTCTTC. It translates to CATSRDRTHNEQFF. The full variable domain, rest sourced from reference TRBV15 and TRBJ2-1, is DAMVIQNPRYQVTQFGKPVTLSCSQTLNHNVMYWYQQKSSQAPKLLFHYYDKDFNNEADTPDNFQSRRPNTSFCFLDIRSPGLGDTAMYLCATSRDRTHNEQFFGPGTRLTVL.

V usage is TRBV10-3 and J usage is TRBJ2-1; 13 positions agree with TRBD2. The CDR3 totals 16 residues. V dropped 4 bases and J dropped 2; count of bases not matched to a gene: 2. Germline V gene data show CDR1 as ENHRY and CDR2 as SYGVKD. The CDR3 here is CAISGTSGGTYNEQFF. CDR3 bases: TGTGCCATCAGTGGGACTAGCGGGGGTACCTACAATGAGCAGTTCTTC.

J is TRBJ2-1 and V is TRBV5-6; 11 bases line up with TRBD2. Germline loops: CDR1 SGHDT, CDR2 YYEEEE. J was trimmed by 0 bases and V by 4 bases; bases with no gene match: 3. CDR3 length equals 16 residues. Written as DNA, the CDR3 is TGTGCCAGCAGCGAGGGACTAGCGGCCTCCTACAATGAGCAGTTCTTC. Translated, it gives CASSEGLAASYNEQFF. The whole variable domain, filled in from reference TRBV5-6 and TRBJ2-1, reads DAGVTQSPTHLIKTRGQQVTLRCSPKSGHDTVSWYQQALGQGPQFIFQYYEEEERQRGNFPDRFSGHQFPNYSSELNVNALLLGDSALYLCASSEGLAASYNEQFFGPGTRLTVL.

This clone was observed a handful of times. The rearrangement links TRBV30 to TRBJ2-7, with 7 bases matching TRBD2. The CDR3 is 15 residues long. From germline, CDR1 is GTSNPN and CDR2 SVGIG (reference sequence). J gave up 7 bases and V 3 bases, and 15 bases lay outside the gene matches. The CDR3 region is CAWRPFGTTFGEQYF. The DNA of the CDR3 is TGTGCCTGGAGACCATTCGGGACTACCTTCGGGGAGCAGTACTTC.

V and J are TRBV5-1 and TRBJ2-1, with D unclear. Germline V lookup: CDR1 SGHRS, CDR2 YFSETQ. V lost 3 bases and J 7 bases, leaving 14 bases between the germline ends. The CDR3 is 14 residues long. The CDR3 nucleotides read TGCGCCAGCAGCTCGGACGTGGGTCGGAATGAGCAGTTCTTC. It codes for CASSSDVGRNEQFF.

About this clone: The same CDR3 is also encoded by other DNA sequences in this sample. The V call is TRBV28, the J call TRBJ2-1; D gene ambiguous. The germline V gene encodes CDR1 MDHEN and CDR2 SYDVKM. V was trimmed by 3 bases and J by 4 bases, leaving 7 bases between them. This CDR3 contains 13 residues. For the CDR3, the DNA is TGTGCCAGCAGTTTCTCTTCTTACAATGAGCAGTTCTTC. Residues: CASSFSSYNEQFF.

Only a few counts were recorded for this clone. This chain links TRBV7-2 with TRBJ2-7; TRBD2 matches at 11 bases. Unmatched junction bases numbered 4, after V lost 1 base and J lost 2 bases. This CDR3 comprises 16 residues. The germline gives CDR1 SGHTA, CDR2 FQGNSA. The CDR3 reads CASSLGASGGTYEQYF. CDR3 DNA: TGTGCCAGCAGCTTAGGCGCTAGCGGGGGGACCTACGAGCAGTACTTC. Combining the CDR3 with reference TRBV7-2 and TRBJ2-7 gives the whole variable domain GAGVSQSPSNKVTEKGKDVELRCDPISGHTALYWYRQSLGQGLEFLIYFQGNSAPDKSGLPSDRFSAERTGGSVSTLTIQRTQQEDSAVYLCASSLGASGGTYEQYFGPGTRLTVT.

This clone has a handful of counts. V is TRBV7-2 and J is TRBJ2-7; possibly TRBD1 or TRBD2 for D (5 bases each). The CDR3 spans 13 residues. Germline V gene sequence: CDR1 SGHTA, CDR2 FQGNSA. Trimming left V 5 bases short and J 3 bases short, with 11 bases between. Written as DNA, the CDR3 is TGTGCCAGCAGCCTCCGGGACGGCTACGAGCAGTACTTC. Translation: CASSLRDGYEQYF.

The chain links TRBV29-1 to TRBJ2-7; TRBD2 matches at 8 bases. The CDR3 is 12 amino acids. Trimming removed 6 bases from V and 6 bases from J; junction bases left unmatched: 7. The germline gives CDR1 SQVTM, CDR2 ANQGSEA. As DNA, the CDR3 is TGCAGCGTGGGTTGGAGCGGGAGCGAGCAGTACTTC. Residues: CSVGWSGSEQYF.

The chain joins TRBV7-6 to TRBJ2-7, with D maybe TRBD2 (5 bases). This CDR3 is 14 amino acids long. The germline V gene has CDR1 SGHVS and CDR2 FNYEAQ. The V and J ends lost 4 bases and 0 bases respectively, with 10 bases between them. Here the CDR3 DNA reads TGTGCCAGCAGCTGGACTTCCAACTCCTACGAGCAGTACTTC. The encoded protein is CASSWTSNSYEQYF. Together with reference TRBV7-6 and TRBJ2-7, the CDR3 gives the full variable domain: GAGVSQSPRYKVTKRGQDVALRCDPISGHVSLYWYRQALGQGPEFLTYFNYEAQQDKSGLPNDRFSAERPEGSISTLTIQRTEQRDSAMYRCASSWTSNSYEQYFGPGTRLTVT.

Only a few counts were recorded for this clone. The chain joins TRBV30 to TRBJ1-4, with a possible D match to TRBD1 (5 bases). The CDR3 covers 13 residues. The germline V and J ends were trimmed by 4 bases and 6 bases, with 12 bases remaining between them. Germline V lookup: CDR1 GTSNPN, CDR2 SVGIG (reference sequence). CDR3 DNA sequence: TGTGCCTGGACTCGACAGAGCGATGAAAAACTGTTTTTT. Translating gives CAWTRQSDEKLFF.

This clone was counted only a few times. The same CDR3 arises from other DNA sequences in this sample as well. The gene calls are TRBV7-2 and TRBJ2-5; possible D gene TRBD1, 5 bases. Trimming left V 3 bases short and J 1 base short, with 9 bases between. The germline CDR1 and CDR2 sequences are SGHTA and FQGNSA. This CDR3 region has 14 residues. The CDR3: CASSFQGSQETQYF. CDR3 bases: TGTGCCAGCAGCTTCCAGGGTTCCCAAGAGACCCAGTACTTC.

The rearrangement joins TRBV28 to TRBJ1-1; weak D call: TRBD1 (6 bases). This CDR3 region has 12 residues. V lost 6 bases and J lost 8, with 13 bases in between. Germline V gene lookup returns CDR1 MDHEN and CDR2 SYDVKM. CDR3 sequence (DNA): TGTGCCAGCAGCTCAGGGGCTAGCGAAGCTTTCTTT. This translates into CASSSGASEAFF.

The CDR3 reads CASSLPYRGHVTQYF. CDR3 DNA sequence: TGTGCCAGCTCACTCCCCTACAGGGGGCATGTGACCCAGTACTTC. The chain combines TRBV18 with TRBJ2-5; TRBD1 agrees at 9 bases. Germline trimming cut 4 bases from V and 7 bases from J; bases unmatched to any gene: 10. This CDR3 has 15 amino acids. From germline, CDR1 is KGHSH and CDR2 LQKENI.

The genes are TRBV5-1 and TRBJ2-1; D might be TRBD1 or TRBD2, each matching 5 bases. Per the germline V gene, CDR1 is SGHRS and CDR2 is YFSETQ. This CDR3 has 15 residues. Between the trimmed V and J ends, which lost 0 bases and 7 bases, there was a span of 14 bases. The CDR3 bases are TGCGCCAGCAGCTTGGACAATGGGGGTGGGAATGAGCAGTTCTTC. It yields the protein CASSLDNGGGNEQFF.

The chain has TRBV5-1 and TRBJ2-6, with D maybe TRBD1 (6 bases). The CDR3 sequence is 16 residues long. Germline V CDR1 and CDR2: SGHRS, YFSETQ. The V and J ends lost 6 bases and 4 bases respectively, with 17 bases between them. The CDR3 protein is CASIPSTGPGANVLTF. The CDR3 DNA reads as TGCGCCAGCATCCCAAGTACAGGGCCCGGGGCCAACGTCCTGACTTTC.